This TCR beta chain appears in the sequencing data of a study of T-cell memory formation after mild COVID-19. Findings and caveats of the study: CD4+ contracting clones were found mainly in CM and EM, and CD8+ ones in EMRA. In pre-infection memory, a portion of responding clones appeared, which suggested that cross-reactive memory joined.

A note on this clonotype: Its antigen is unidentified.

Trimming stripped 3 bases from V and 5 bases from J, with 13 bases between. This CDR3 has 14 amino acids. Looked up from germline, CDR1 is WNHNN and CDR2 is SYGVQD (reference sequence). From the 5' RACE reads, TCRdb called clonotypes with MiXCR, one entry per CDR3 protein. This repertoire shows under 250,000 distinct CDR3 sequences, approximately 9% found once; its top ten account for 20% to 25%. Sequencing was done on a sample of PBMCs or a T cell subset sorted from them (not recorded which). This clonotype originated in a man between 18 and 35 years old who had mild COVID-19 (a few samples of this study predate the infection). Cell type and time point are not known. The rearrangement links TRBV10-1 to TRBJ2-5, with D possibly being TRBD1 or TRBD2 (6 bases each). The CDR3 spells CASSESGAGETQYF. For the CDR3, the DNA is TGCGCCAGCAGTGAATCAGGGGCGGGGGAGACCCAGTACTTC.